A selection of T cell receptor beta chains follows, all from one sample in a study of blood T cell repertoires in COVID-19. TCRdb's copy holds only in-frame clones and misses some; the assay was immunoSEQ multiplex PCR. The sample yields just over 300,000 clones, roughly 85% seen once. The specimen sequenced was PBMCs or T cells enriched from blood (not recorded which). Every receptor here comes from a young man who had recovered from COVID-19. Each CDR3 is given with its conserved first and last residue. A D gene is named only where the DNA matches it firmly. Some rows have no size entry. The others give once, few or many, or a class for an expanded clone.

v_call: TRBV5-1
clone_size: NA
j_call: TRBJ2-2
d_call: TRBD1
cdr3_nt: TGCGCCAGCAGCTTGGAGGGACAGGGCCACGGGGAGCTGTTTTTT
cdr3_aa: CASSLEGQGHGELFF

v_call: TRBV19
clone_size: NA
j_call: TRBJ1-6
d_call: NA
cdr3_nt: TGTGCCAGTAGTACGACAGAGGAGAATTCACCCCTCCACTTT
cdr3_aa: CASSTTEENSPLHF

v_call: TRBV2
clone_size: NA
j_call: TRBJ1-2
d_call: NA
cdr3_nt: TGTGCCAGCAGGAACCGGGCCGGGGAAAACTATGGCTACACCTTC
cdr3_aa: CASRNRAGENYGYTF

v_call: TRBV7-2
clone_size: NA
j_call: TRBJ1-6
d_call: TRBD1
cdr3_nt: TGTGCCAGCAGCTTAGCAGGGGGCGATTCACCCCTCCACTTT
cdr3_aa: CASSLAGGDSPLHF

v_call: TRBV5-6
clone_size: NA
j_call: TRBJ1-1
d_call: NA
cdr3_nt: TGTGCCAGCAGCCCGACTGGTGCGGGCATGAACACTGAAGCTTTCTTT
cdr3_aa: CASSPTGAGMNTEAFF

v_call: TRBV9
clone_size: NA
j_call: TRBJ1-2
d_call: NA
cdr3_nt: TGTGCCAGCAGCACAGGACAGAATACTAACTATGGCTACACCTTC
cdr3_aa: CASSTGQNTNYGYTF

v_call: TRBV5-6
clone_size: NA
j_call: TRBJ2-5
d_call: TRBD1
cdr3_nt: TGTGCCAGCAGCTTGGGGCCCGGACAGGGGGACGTGACCCAGTACTTC
cdr3_aa: CASSLGPGQGDVTQYF

v_call: TRBV21-1
clone_size: NA
j_call: TRBJ1-1
d_call: NA
cdr3_nt: TGTGCCAGCAGCAAAGGGCCGGGACAGGAAGCTTTCTTT
cdr3_aa: CASSKGPGQEAFF

v_call: TRBV27
clone_size: NA
j_call: TRBJ1-5
d_call: NA
cdr3_nt: TGTGCCAGCAGTTTTTCGGTTTATAGCAATCAGCCCCAGCATTTT
cdr3_aa: CASSFSVYSNQPQHF

v_call: TRBV14
clone_size: few
j_call: TRBJ1-2
d_call: TRBD1
cdr3_nt: TGTGCCAGCAGCCCAGACAGGGGATCCTCCGGCTACACCTTC
cdr3_aa: CASSPDRGSSGYTF

v_call: TRBV7-2
clone_size: NA
j_call: TRBJ2-7
d_call: NA
cdr3_nt: TGTGCCAGCAGCTTCGTGTTAGTGGCGGGCTACGAGCAGTACTTC
cdr3_aa: CASSFVLVAGYEQYF

v_call: TRBV30
clone_size: NA
j_call: TRBJ2-2
d_call: NA
cdr3_nt: TGTGCCTGGAGTCTCTTTGGCTTCACCGGGGAGCTGTTTTTT
cdr3_aa: CAWSLFGFTGELFF

v_call: TRBV6-1
clone_size: NA
j_call: TRBJ2-1
d_call: TRBD2
cdr3_nt: TGTGCCAGCAGTGACCGGACTAGCGGGGGGGCGAGGAATGAGCAGTTCTTC
cdr3_aa: CASSDRTSGGARNEQFF

v_call: TRBV3-1/TRBV3-2
clone_size: once
j_call: TRBJ2-5
d_call: TRBD2
cdr3_nt: TGTGCCAGCAGACTAGCGGGGGAAGAGACCCAGTACTTC
cdr3_aa: CASRLAGEETQYF

v_call: TRBV30
clone_size: NA
j_call: TRBJ1-5
d_call: TRBD1
cdr3_nt: TGTGCCTGCAAGACAGGGGAAAAGCCCCAGCATTTT
cdr3_aa: CACKTGEKPQHF

v_call: TRBV4-2
clone_size: once
j_call: TRBJ2-6
d_call: NA
cdr3_nt: TGTGCCAGCAGCCAAGGACGGAGCTCTGGGGCCAACGTCCTGACTTTC
cdr3_aa: CASSQGRSSGANVLTF

v_call: TRBV12-3/TRBV12-4
clone_size: NA
j_call: TRBJ2-7
d_call: NA
cdr3_nt: TGTGCCAGCAGTGTATTCTACGAGCAGTACTTC
cdr3_aa: CASSVFYEQYF

v_call: TRBV24-1
clone_size: NA
j_call: TRBJ2-1
d_call: TRBD1
cdr3_nt: TGTGCCACCAGTGATACCGGGACAGTAAGTTCCTACAATGAGCAGTTCTTC
cdr3_aa: CATSDTGTVSSYNEQFF

v_call: TRBV30
clone_size: NA
j_call: TRBJ1-1
d_call: NA
cdr3_nt: TGTGCCTGGAGTCGAACCCCTCGGGACACTGAAGCTTTCTTT
cdr3_aa: CAWSRTPRDTEAFF

v_call: TRBV7-6
clone_size: NA
j_call: TRBJ1-5
d_call: TRBD1
cdr3_nt: TGTGCCAGCTCCCAGGACAGGGTTCAGCCCCAGCATTTT
cdr3_aa: CASSQDRVQPQHF

v_call: TRBV7-9
clone_size: NA
j_call: TRBJ2-1
d_call: NA
cdr3_nt: TGTGCCAGCAGATTTGAGCACAATGAGCAGTTCTTC
cdr3_aa: CASRFEHNEQFF

v_call: TRBV7-2
clone_size: NA
j_call: TRBJ1-2
d_call: NA
cdr3_nt: TGTGCCAGCAGCTTAGTCAGTAAGGGTAGGGGCGGCTACACCTTC
cdr3_aa: CASSLVSKGRGGYTF

v_call: TRBV7-2
clone_size: NA
j_call: TRBJ2-1
d_call: NA
cdr3_nt: TGTGCCAGGATTACCGAAGCTTACTACAATGAGCAGTTCTTC
cdr3_aa: CARITEAYYNEQFF

v_call: TRBV30
clone_size: NA
j_call: TRBJ1-2
d_call: NA
cdr3_nt: TGTGCCTGGAGTGTATTTTTGGCTGGCTACACCTTC
cdr3_aa: CAWSVFLAGYTF

v_call: TRBV7-2
clone_size: NA
j_call: TRBJ2-3
d_call: TRBD2
cdr3_nt: TGTGCCAGCAGCTTTGGGACTAGCGGGGGCGGGCAGTATTTT
cdr3_aa: CASSFGTSGGGQYF

v_call: TRBV19
clone_size: NA
j_call: TRBJ1-2
d_call: TRBD1
cdr3_nt: TGTGCCAGTAGTAGAACGGGACAGGCGAACTATGGCTACACCTTC
cdr3_aa: CASSRTGQANYGYTF

v_call: TRBV29-1
clone_size: NA
j_call: TRBJ2-5
d_call: TRBD2
cdr3_nt: TGCAGCGTGGCTAGCGGGGGGGCTGAGACCCAGTACTTC
cdr3_aa: CSVASGGAETQYF

v_call: TRBV30
clone_size: NA
j_call: TRBJ1-2
d_call: TRBD1
cdr3_nt: TGTGCCTGGAGTGTAGGGTCCCAGGGGGGTTATGGCTACACCTTC
cdr3_aa: CAWSVGSQGGYGYTF

v_call: TRBV5-4
clone_size: NA
j_call: TRBJ1-2
d_call: TRBD1
cdr3_nt: TGTGCCAGCAGCCCGTCAGGACAGGGACCAACAGCTAACTATGGCTACACCTTC
cdr3_aa: CASSPSGQGPTANYGYTF

v_call: TRBV30
clone_size: NA
j_call: TRBJ1-4
d_call: TRBD1
cdr3_nt: TGTGCCTGGAGTGTCGGTGCGGGACAGCCTAATGAAAAACTGTTTTTT
cdr3_aa: CAWSVGAGQPNEKLFF

v_call: TRBV7-9
clone_size: NA
j_call: TRBJ2-7
d_call: TRBD2
cdr3_nt: TGTGCCAGCAGCTTAGTATCTGCTAGCGGGGGATACGAGCAGTACTTC
cdr3_aa: CASSLVSASGGYEQYF

v_call: TRBV11-2
clone_size: NA
j_call: TRBJ1-2
d_call: NA
cdr3_nt: TGTGCCAGCAGCTTTTCATCACTATACTATGGCTACACCTTC
cdr3_aa: CASSFSSLYYGYTF

v_call: TRBV11-2
clone_size: NA
j_call: TRBJ2-5
d_call: NA
cdr3_nt: TGTGCCAGCAGGGCCCCTGGCTCCCAAGAGACCCAGTACTTC
cdr3_aa: CASRAPGSQETQYF

v_call: TRBV4-3
clone_size: NA
j_call: TRBJ1-2
d_call: NA
cdr3_nt: TGCGCCAGCAGCCAAGAGGCGGCAGTAGCTAACTATGGCTACACCTTC
cdr3_aa: CASSQEAAVANYGYTF

v_call: TRBV7-9
clone_size: NA
j_call: TRBJ2-1
d_call: NA
cdr3_nt: TGTGCCAGCAGCCCCGGAGAAACGGATGGCAATGAGCAGTTCTTC
cdr3_aa: CASSPGETDGNEQFF

v_call: TRBV10-2
clone_size: NA
j_call: TRBJ1-2
d_call: NA
cdr3_nt: TGCGCCAGCAGTGGGGTTAGGGGTGGGACTAACTATGGCTACACCTTC
cdr3_aa: CASSGVRGGTNYGYTF

v_call: TRBV18
clone_size: NA
j_call: TRBJ2-1
d_call: TRBD2
cdr3_nt: TGTGCCAGCTCATCAGGGACTAGCGGGGGGGATGAGCAGTTCTTC
cdr3_aa: CASSSGTSGGDEQFF

v_call: TRBV5-8
clone_size: NA
j_call: TRBJ2-1
d_call: NA
cdr3_nt: TGTGCCAGCAGCTTACAAGGTGGCTCGGTGGGGCACAATGAGCAGTTCTTC
cdr3_aa: CASSLQGGSVGHNEQFF

v_call: TRBV30
clone_size: NA
j_call: TRBJ2-1
d_call: NA
cdr3_nt: TGTGCCTGGACTTTTGGGATTGATAGGGGCGCCAATGAGCAGTTCTTC
cdr3_aa: CAWTFGIDRGANEQFF

v_call: TRBV9
clone_size: NA
j_call: TRBJ1-6
d_call: NA
cdr3_nt: TGTGCCAGCAGCGTAGACGGACTGGCAAAGTCACCCCTCCACTTT
cdr3_aa: CASSVDGLAKSPLHF

v_call: TRBV4-1
clone_size: NA
j_call: TRBJ2-1
d_call: TRBD1
cdr3_nt: TGCGCCAGCAGCCAAAGGGGCCTAAACAGGGGTGAGCAGTTCTTC
cdr3_aa: CASSQRGLNRGEQFF

v_call: TRBV19
clone_size: NA
j_call: TRBJ2-4
d_call: TRBD1
cdr3_nt: TGTGCCAGTAGTATAGCCGGGACAGGGATAGTCAAAAACATTCAGTACTTC
cdr3_aa: CASSIAGTGIVKNIQYF

v_call: TRBV5-1
clone_size: NA
j_call: TRBJ1-1
d_call: NA
cdr3_nt: TGCGCCAGCAGCTTGGGAGGACATACGAACACTGAAGCTTTCTTT
cdr3_aa: CASSLGGHTNTEAFF

v_call: TRBV6-2/TRBV6-3
clone_size: once
j_call: TRBJ1-6
d_call: TRBD1
cdr3_nt: TGTGCCAGCAGCCTCGGACAGGGGTATTCGCCCCTCCACTTT
cdr3_aa: CASSLGQGYSPLHF

v_call: TRBV6-2/TRBV6-3
clone_size: NA
j_call: TRBJ2-1
d_call: TRBD2
cdr3_nt: TGTGCCAGCAGTCCCCTGGGCGGGGGGGCTATGAGGAATGAGCAGTTCTTC
cdr3_aa: CASSPLGGGAMRNEQFF

v_call: TRBV3-1/TRBV3-2
clone_size: NA
j_call: TRBJ2-5
d_call: TRBD2
cdr3_nt: TGTGCCAGCAGCTTTCGGACTAGCGGTGAGACCCAGTACTTC
cdr3_aa: CASSFRTSGETQYF

v_call: TRBV7-9
clone_size: NA
j_call: TRBJ1-6
d_call: TRBD1
cdr3_nt: TGTGCCAGCAGCTCGGGACAGGGGGCGGCTTCACCCCTCCACTTT
cdr3_aa: CASSSGQGAASPLHF

v_call: TRBV11-2
clone_size: once
j_call: TRBJ1-3
d_call: NA
cdr3_nt: TGTGCCAGCAGCTTGTCTACGCAAGCCGCTGGAAACACCATATATTTT
cdr3_aa: CASSLSTQAAGNTIYF